This TCR beta chain was captured by sequencing in a study of tumor-infiltrating lymphocytes in primary liver carcinoma. About this clonotype itself: Being one base from a much bigger clone, this may be a read error.

Reverse transcription of about 0.5 ug total RNA with a constant-region primer produced TCR beta cDNA. Three-round nested multiplex PCR performed with slightly modified ARM-PCR produced the TCR beta libraries. Two initial PCR rounds of approximately 10 cycles each paired TRBV1-TRBV30 forward primers with a C-beta reverse primer. TCRdb called the multiplex PCR reads again in MiXCR, with one record for every CDR3 protein. Among 300,000 to 400,000 distinct CDR3 sequences, 65% were seen once, and the ten largest hold roughly 9%. In addition to blood RNA drawn from unsorted whole blood, germline DNA was extracted. CDR1 and CDR2 (germline): LGHNA, YNFKEQ. The CDR3 is made up of 16 amino acids. The V end lost 1 base, the J end lost 4 bases, and 14 bases lay between the germline ends.

This receptor was taken from a man between 35 and 55 years old with primary liver carcinoma and hepatitis B virus infection. The sequenced sample was peripheral blood. V is TRBV4-2 and J is TRBJ1-3; no clear D. CDR3 bases: TGTGCCAGCAGCCAAGTAGCGACCCCCCTCGGAAACACCATATATTTT. This encodes CASSQVATPLGNTIYF.